This T cell receptor (beta chain) was recorded in a study of blood T cell repertoires in COVID-19. Study overall: Both acute and convalescent COVID-19 samples were obtained from the United States, Italy and Spain.

Generated by immunoSEQ multiplex PCR, the TCRdb table keeps only in-frame clones and is missing some. The sample has roughly 330,000 clones, 70% to 90% seen once. The CDR3 sequence is 17 residues long. Trimming shortened V by 2 bases and J by 3 bases, and 14 bases separated the two germline ends. Germline V gene sequence: CDR1 MDHEN, CDR2 SYDVKM. What was sequenced was PBMCs or T cells enriched from blood (not recorded which). This chain connects TRBV28 to TRBJ1-6; D might be TRBD1 (6 bases). This TCR was recovered from a woman between 18 and 29 years old who had recovered from COVID-19. The CDR3: CASSLGYQGGYNSPLHF. CDR3 sequence (DNA): TGTGCCAGCAGTTTAGGCTACCAAGGGGGCTATAATTCACCCCTCCACTTT. The variable domain in full, completed from reference TRBV28 and TRBJ1-6, reads DVKVTQSSRYLVKRTGEKVFLECVQDMDHENMFWYRQDPGLGLRLIYFSYDVKMKEKGDIPEGYSVSREKKERFSLILESASTNQTSMYLCASSLGYQGGYNSPLHFGNGTRLTVT.